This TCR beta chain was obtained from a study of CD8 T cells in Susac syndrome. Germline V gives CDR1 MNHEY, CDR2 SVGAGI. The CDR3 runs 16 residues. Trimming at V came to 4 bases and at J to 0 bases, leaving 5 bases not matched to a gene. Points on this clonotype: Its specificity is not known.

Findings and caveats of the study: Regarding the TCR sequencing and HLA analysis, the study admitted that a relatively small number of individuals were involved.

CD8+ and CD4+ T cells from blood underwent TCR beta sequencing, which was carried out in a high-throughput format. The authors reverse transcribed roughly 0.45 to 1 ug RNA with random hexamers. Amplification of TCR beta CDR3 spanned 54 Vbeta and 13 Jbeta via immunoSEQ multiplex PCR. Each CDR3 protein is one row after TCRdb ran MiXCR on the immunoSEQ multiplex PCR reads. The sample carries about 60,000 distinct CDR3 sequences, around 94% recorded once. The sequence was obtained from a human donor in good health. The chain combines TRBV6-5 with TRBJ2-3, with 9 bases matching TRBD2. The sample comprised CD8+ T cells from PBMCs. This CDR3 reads CASSFASGASTDTQYF. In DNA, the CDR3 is TGTGCCAGCAGTTTCGCTAGCGGGGCTAGCACAGATACGCAGTATTTT.